This T cell receptor beta chain is from a study of blood T cell repertoires in COVID-19. Study-wide background: Specimens from acute and convalescent COVID-19 originated in the United States, Italy and Spain. Sources were T cells, B-cell-depleted T cells, or PBMCs; the material itself was cDNA or gDNA.

This CDR3 comprises 15 residues. V was trimmed by 3 bases and J by 3 bases, leaving 15 bases between them. Germline V gives CDR1 WNHNN, CDR2 SYGVQD (reference sequence). Study processing details: Scientists estimated how many nucleated cells there were by amplifying reference gene primers. The protocol was immunoSEQ multiplex PCR, while the TCRdb copy is restricted to in-frame clones and leaves out a portion. V, J and clone size are taken as reported in that table, and D and trimming were inferred from the DNA itself. The top ten clones hold under 11% of a sample with about 300,000 clones, about nine tenths of them seen once. Donors in Cohort 3 counted as recovered after two negative PCRs, clearance, or symptom resolution.

The rearrangement uses TRBV10-1 and TRBJ2-7, with a possible D match to TRBD2 (6 bases). The receptor's source is a woman under 30 who had recovered from COVID-19. The sample taken for sequencing was PBMCs or T cells enriched from blood (not recorded which). The CDR3 DNA follows: TGCGCCAGCAGTGAAGGGACTCCCTGGGACTACGAGCAGTACTTC. Translated: CASSEGTPWDYEQYF.